The clone carrying this T cell receptor (beta chain) is labeled as medium-sized (0.01 to 0.1%). Its antigen is not known. This sample is part of a study of vaccination and CD4 T cells after COVID-19. The length of the CDR3 is 13 residues. V was clipped by 2 bases and J by 4 bases; unmatched bases: 2. The Oncomine TCR Beta short-read assay generated sequence data from the DNA of cultured CD4+ T cells. TCRdb independently ran MiXCR on the PCR reads; one entry per CDR3 protein. The data show over 3,500 distinct CDR3 sequences, about 15% seen once. The treatment is: roughly 10-day PBMC culture with coronavirus spike peptide pools or control peptides (ViraFEST assay).

The chain recombines TRBV12-3 or TRBV12-4 with TRBJ2-7, with TRBD2 identical over 7 bases. The sequenced sample was CD4+ T cells from blood, cultured in vitro. The sequence was collected from a human donor who had recovered from COVID-19. The CDR3 DNA is TGTGCCAGCAGTTTACTAGCGGATTACGAGCAGTACTTC. It encodes CASSLLADYEQYF.